These 18 T cell receptor beta chains came from one sample sequenced in a study of CD8 T cells in Susac syndrome. With random hexamers, roughly 0.45 to 1 ug RNA was reverse transcribed. TCRdb used MiXCR to reprocess the immunoSEQ multiplex PCR reads, holding one entry per CDR3 protein. The sample includes about 180,000 distinct CDR3 sequences, approximately 95% seen only once; the top ten take 0.093%. The sequenced material came from CD4+ T cells from PBMCs. All receptors derive from a human donor with multiple sclerosis.

V is TRBV5-1 and J is TRBJ1-2; 10 bases are a match to TRBD1. V lost 4 bases, J lost 6 bases, and 6 bases stayed unmatched. From germline, CDR1 is SGHRS and CDR2 YFSETQ. This CDR3 spans 14 amino acids. The chain's CDR3 is CASSAGQGFHGYTF. The CDR3 region has the DNA TGCGCCAGCAGCGCGGGACAGGGGTTCCATGGCTACACCTTC.

The chain carries TRBV6-2 or TRBV6-3 and TRBJ2-3; D uncertain. Germline CDR1 and CDR2: MNHEY and SVGEGT. Trimming took 2 bases from V and 2 from J, leaving 8 bases between them. The CDR3 spans 14 residues. CDR3 coding DNA: TGTGCCAGCAGTTACCGATTAGCCACAGATACGCAGTATTTT. It specifies CASSYRLATDTQYF.

This chain links TRBV29-1 with TRBJ1-1; D not resolved. The germline V gene has CDR1 SQVTM and CDR2 ANQGSEA. V was clipped by 3 bases and J by 8 bases, with 10 bases between them. The length of the CDR3 is 11 residues. The chain's CDR3 is CSVEGHSEAFF. Written as DNA, the CDR3 is TGCAGCGTTGAGGGCCACTCCGAAGCTTTCTTT.

CDR3 coding DNA: TGTGCCAGCAGCCGTGGGACAGTCTCACAAGAGACCCAGTACTTC. Amino acids: CASSRGTVSQETQYF. The V gene is TRBV14, the J gene TRBJ2-5, with TRBD1 matching over 7 bases. The CDR3 is 15 residues long. V dropped 4 bases and J dropped 2; count of bases not matched to a gene: 7. From germline, CDR1 is SGHDN and CDR2 FVKESK.

V and J are TRBV12-3 or TRBV12-4 and TRBJ2-4; D not certain. V gave up 5 bases and J gave up 5 bases, with 13 bases separating them. The CDR3 spans 14 residues. CDR3 in amino acids: CASSPSGRENIQYF. The CDR3 bases are TGTGCCAGCAGTCCTTCTGGCCGGGAAAACATTCAGTACTTC.

This sequence joins TRBV5-1 and TRBJ2-2, with 7 bases lining up with TRBD2. Trimming cost V 4 bases and J 9 bases; bases outside gene matches: 12. Germline lookup yields CDR1 SGHRS and CDR2 YFSETQ. The CDR3 covers 15 residues. The CDR3 coding sequence is TGCGCCAGCAGCCAAGGACTAGTAACCATCAGGGAGCTGTTTTTT. Its translation: CASSQGLVTIRELFF.

The chain couples TRBV7-3 to TRBJ2-1; 7 bases align to TRBD2. The CDR3 sequence is 14 residues long. V was pared by 7 bases and J by 4 bases, with 7 bases of the junction left unmatched. Germline values: CDR1 SGHTA, CDR2 FQGTGA. The CDR3, as DNA: TGTGCCAGCATCCACGGCGGGGGTTACAATGAGCAGTTCTTC. Translating it yields CASIHGGGYNEQFF.

This rearrangement joins TRBV30 to TRBJ1-5; unclear D gene. The CDR3 loop spans 12 amino acids. Germline CDR1 reads GTSNPN; CDR2 reads SVGIG (reference sequence). V was clipped by 4 bases and J by 0 bases, with 4 bases between them. The CDR3 loop reads CAWTDSNQPQHF. The CDR3 DNA reads as TGTGCCTGGACAGATAGCAATCAGCCCCAGCATTTT.

This clonotype is a singleton in its sample. V and J are TRBV18 and TRBJ2-5; unclear D gene. The V and J ends lost 2 bases and 1 base respectively, with 8 bases between them. Germline V lookup: CDR1 KGHSH, CDR2 LQKENI. This CDR3 contains 14 residues. The CDR3 nucleotides are TGTGCCAGCTCACCAGGAGCGACCCAAGAGACCCAGTACTTC. It is translated as CASSPGATQETQYF.

The DNA for the CDR3 is TGTGCCAGCTCACCGCACGGGACAGCGGATACTGAAGCTTTCTTT. Translation: CASSPHGTADTEAFF. The chain joins TRBV18 to TRBJ1-1, with TRBD1 matching over 7 bases. The germline V gene encodes CDR1 KGHSH and CDR2 LQKENI. The length of the CDR3 is 15 residues. Trimming took 3 bases from V and 5 from J; bases not matched to a gene: 9.

Written as DNA, the CDR3 is TGTGCCAGCAGCTTAGGTACAGCGGTTCGCACAGATACGCAGTATTTT. The encoded protein is CASSLGTAVRTDTQYF. The chain uses TRBV11-2 and TRBJ2-3, with D perhaps matching TRBD2 (5 bases). Trimming took 1 base from V and 1 from J, leaving 12 bases between them. This CDR3 comprises 16 residues. Germline lookup yields CDR1 SGHAT and CDR2 FQNNGV.

This clonotype was picked up one time. The V and J genes are TRBV5-1 and TRBJ1-1; 7 bases agree with TRBD1. This CDR3 contains 14 residues. V was clipped by 4 bases and J by 4 bases; unmatched bases: 7. The germline V gene encodes CDR1 SGHRS and CDR2 YFSETQ. In DNA form, the CDR3 reads TGCGCCAGCAGCGTCCAGGGGGGCCTCACTGAAGCTTTCTTT. Its translation: CASSVQGGLTEAFF.

The V and J genes are TRBV3-1 and TRBJ1-2, with a weak D call TRBD1 (5 bases). Trimming removed 1 base from V and 6 bases from J, with 15 bases in between. CDR3 length: 15 amino acids. Germline assignment: CDR1 LGHDT and CDR2 YNNKEL (reference sequence). CDR3: CASSQGGGGVDGYTF. The CDR3 DNA reads TGTGCCAGCAGCCAAGGGGGCGGTGGAGTCGATGGCTACACCTTC. The full variable domain, rest sourced from reference TRBV3-1 and TRBJ1-2, is DTAVSQTPKYLVTQMGNDKSIKCEQNLGHDTMYWYKQDSKKFLKIMFSYNNKELIINETVPNRFSPKSPDKAHLNLHINSLELGDSAVYFCASSQGGGGVDGYTFGSGTRLTVV.

V usage is TRBV2 and J usage is TRBJ1-2; 8 bases line up with TRBD1. The length of the CDR3 is 13 residues. Losses at the gene ends were 11 bases for V and 4 bases for J; bases not matched to a gene: 9. CDR1 and CDR2 (germline): SNHLY, FYNNEI. The chain's CDR3 is CAPRSDRGYGYTF. Here the CDR3 DNA reads TGTGCCCCCAGGAGTGACAGGGGCTATGGCTACACCTTC.

The chain employs TRBV30 and TRBJ1-1; 7 bases are shared with TRBD1. Per the germline V gene, CDR1 is GTSNPN and CDR2 is SVGIG (reference sequence). After removal of 7 bases from V and 5 bases from J, the junction contained 7 bases not matched to a gene. The CDR3 extends over 12 amino acids. CDR3 in amino acids: CALTGPGTEAFF. CDR3 sequence (DNA): TGTGCCTTGACAGGGCCGGGGACTGAAGCTTTCTTT.

The rearrangement joins TRBV29-1 to TRBJ2-2; 11 bases are a match to TRBD1. Trimming at V came to 5 bases and at J to 5 bases, leaving 10 bases not matched to a gene. Per the germline V gene, CDR1 is SQVTM and CDR2 is ANQGSEA. The CDR3 covers 16 residues. The CDR3 bases are TGCAGCGTTAGAAACCCGGGACAGGGGGTTACCGGGGAGCTGTTTTTT. Translating it yields CSVRNPGQGVTGELFF.

V gene TRBV30 combines with J gene TRBJ2-1; no reliable D call. The CDR3 spans 11 residues. Germline loops: CDR1 GTSNPN, CDR2 SVGIG (reference sequence). With 0 bases removed from V and 3 bases from J, the gap between germline ends came to 0 bases. In DNA form, the CDR3 reads TGTGCCTGGAGTGTCTACAATGAGCAGTTCTTC. Translated: CAWSVYNEQFF.

The chain links TRBV5-5 to TRBJ2-7, with 7 bases aligning to TRBD1. V dropped 3 bases and J dropped 3; count of bases not matched to a gene: 3. The CDR3 contains 13 residues. Germline V gene sequence: CDR1 SGHKS, CDR2 YYEKEE (reference sequence). The CDR3 coding sequence is TGTGCCAGCAGCTCAACAGGGGACTACGAGCAGTACTTC. Amino acids: CASSSTGDYEQYF.